This T cell receptor (beta chain) was identified during a study of blood T cell repertoires in COVID-19. Study context: The cDNA or gDNA used as material had been derived from T cells, B-cell-depleted T cells, or PBMCs.

The CDR3 spans 13 residues. Trimming left V 0 bases short and J 3 bases short, with 7 bases between. Germline V CDR1 and CDR2: SGHRS, YFSETQ. Produced via immunoSEQ multiplex PCR; TCRdb's table is partial and in-frame only. The table shows approximately 200,000 clones, with roughly 77% occurring only once. The chain carries TRBV5-1 and TRBJ2-7; tentatively, D is TRBD2 (6 bases). This TCR was recovered from a woman aged 40-49 years with COVID-19, enrolled during active disease. Sequenced: peripheral blood. CDR3 sequence: CASSLAGVYEQYF. CDR3 DNA: TGCGCCAGCAGCTTGGCGGGGGTCTACGAGCAGTACTTC.